This note documents a single T cell receptor beta chain sequence. The sample belongs to a study of blood T cell repertoires in COVID-19. Using immunoSEQ multiplex PCR, the repertoire was profiled, and TCRdb retains in-frame clones only, with some absent. The sample lists 88,000 or so clones; roughly 80% were seen once. The CDR3 contains 14 residues. The germline V gene has CDR1 LGHNA and CDR2 YNFKEQ. V was trimmed by 1 base and J by 2 bases, leaving 7 bases between them. The clonotype comes from a human donor in a cohort sampled during active COVID-19. J is TRBJ2-3 and V is TRBV4-2; D not resolved. The sample comprised peripheral blood. CDR3 region: CASSQAGSTDTQYF. The CDR3 nucleotides read TGTGCCAGCAGCCAAGCCGGGTCCACAGATACGCAGTATTTT.